The sequence of this T cell receptor beta chain was determined in a study of vaccination effects on CD4 cells after COVID-19. The repertoire was sequenced with immunoSEQ multiplex PCR; TCRdb's copy has only in-frame clones and lacks some. The sample yields about 41,000 clones, about two thirds seen once. Viral peptide pools were used in the ViraFEST assay to expand antigen-specific CD4+ T cells, and sequencing came afterward. Subsequent to approximately 9 days of culture, CD4+ T cells were isolated. Vaccinated participants had no history of SARS-CoV-2 infection and tested negative for nucleocapsid antibodies. V lost 1 base, J lost 3 bases, and 13 bases lay in between. The CDR3 has 15 residues. Looked up from germline, CDR1 is GTSNPN and CDR2 is SVGIG (reference sequence). This clone turned up a few times. Its antigen remains unidentified.

The rearrangement links TRBV30 to TRBJ1-5; D might be TRBD1 (5 bases). The receptor was derived from a human donor who received a COVID-19 vaccine. The specimen was CD4+ T cells from PBMCs cultured with HCoV-OC43 spike peptides, collected before COVID-19 vaccination. As for subset: HCoV-OC43 spike overlapping peptide pool stimulation. CDR3 protein: CAWSGSGQNNQPQHF. CDR3 DNA: TGTGCCTGGAGTGGGTCGGGGCAGAACAATCAGCCCCAGCATTTT.